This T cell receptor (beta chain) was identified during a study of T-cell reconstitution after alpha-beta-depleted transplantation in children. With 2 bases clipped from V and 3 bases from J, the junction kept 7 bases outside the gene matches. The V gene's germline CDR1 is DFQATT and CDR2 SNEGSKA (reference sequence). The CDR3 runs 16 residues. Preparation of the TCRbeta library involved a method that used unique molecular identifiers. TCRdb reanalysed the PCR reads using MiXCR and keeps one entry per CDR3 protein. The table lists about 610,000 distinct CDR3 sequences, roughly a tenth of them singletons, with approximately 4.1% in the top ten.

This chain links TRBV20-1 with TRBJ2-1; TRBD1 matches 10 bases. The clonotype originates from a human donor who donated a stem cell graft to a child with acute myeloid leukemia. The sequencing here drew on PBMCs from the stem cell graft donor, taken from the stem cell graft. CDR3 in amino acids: CSARSGTGEHYNEQFF. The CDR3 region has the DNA TGCAGTGCTAGATCCGGGACAGGGGAGCACTACAATGAGCAGTTCTTC.